The 25 T cell receptor beta chains below all came from one sample that was sequenced in a study of long-term antiretroviral therapy in people with HIV. The assay used was immunoSEQ (version v3.0), run at survey level. This table comes from immunoSEQ multiplex PCR, and its TCRdb copy is limited to in-frame clones, with some not included. The repertoire has about 25,000 clones, 81% of them found once; the top ten carry around 16%. The sequenced sample was unsorted PBMCs, obtained at the start of antiretroviral therapy, before treatment. These receptors were collected from a woman aged 18-30 years with HIV.

This clone is a singleton in its sample. The J gene is TRBJ2-3, the V gene TRBV11-2; D remains unclear. Trimming stripped 6 bases from V and 5 bases from J, with 18 bases between. The germline CDR1 and CDR2 sequences are SGHAT and FQNNGV. This CDR3 comprises 15 residues. The chain's CDR3 is CASSYSGPLIDTQYF. Here the CDR3 DNA reads TGTGCCAGCAGTTATTCCGGCCCACTTATAGATACGCAGTATTTT.

In this sample, this clone turned up once. This sequence joins TRBV7-8 and TRBJ2-1; TRBD2 matches at 9 bases. V lost 6 bases, J lost 0 bases, and 6 bases stayed unmatched. Germline CDR1 SGHVS, CDR2 FQNEAQ. This CDR3 contains 16 residues. CDR3 DNA sequence: TGTGCCAGCAGTTTTAGCGGGGGCAGCTCCTACAATGAGCAGTTCTTC. This codes for CASSFSGGSSYNEQFF.

This clone was detected a few times. This sequence joins TRBV27 and TRBJ1-5, with D uncertain. Germline V gene lookup returns CDR1 MNHEY and CDR2 SMNVEV (reference sequence). The length of the CDR3 is 15 residues. The V end lost 3 bases, the J end lost 0 bases, and 9 bases lay between the germline ends. DNA of the CDR3: TGTGCCAGCAGTTTGACCCCTTATAGCAATCAGCCCCAGCATTTT. Protein sequence: CASSLTPYSNQPQHF.

The chain joins TRBV14 to TRBJ2-5; no definite D call. There are 13 residues in the CDR3. V lost 5 bases to trimming and J lost 3 bases, with 10 bases between them. Germline V gene lookup returns CDR1 SGHDN and CDR2 FVKESK. The CDR3: CASSSGPEETQYF. CDR3 nucleotide sequence: TGTGCCAGCAGCTCTGGACCAGAAGAGACCCAGTACTTC.

The CDR3 loop reads CASSLAAARYPYNEQFF. The CDR3, as DNA: TGTGCCAGCAGCTTAGCTGCGGCTCGATACCCCTACAATGAGCAGTTCTTC. The chain is built from TRBV7-8 and TRBJ2-1; D unresolved. Trimming removed 0 bases at V and 2 bases at J, with 14 bases between. This CDR3 comprises 17 residues. Per the germline V gene, CDR1 is SGHVS and CDR2 is FQNEAQ.

The chain combines TRBV28 with TRBJ1-1; weak D call: TRBD1 (6 bases). Trimming removed 5 bases at V and 4 bases at J, with 17 bases between. Germline CDR1 is MDHEN and CDR2 is SYDVKM. This CDR3 spans 15 amino acids. The CDR3 loop is CASSLTQGGGTEAFF. The CDR3 DNA follows: TGTGCCAGCAGTCTTACACAGGGTGGGGGCACTGAAGCTTTCTTT. Filled out from reference TRBV28 and TRBJ1-1, the complete variable domain reads DVKVTQSSRYLVKRTGEKVFLECVQDMDHENMFWYRQDPGLGLRLIYFSYDVKMKEKGDIPEGYSVSREKKERFSLILESASTNQTSMYLCASSLTQGGGTEAFFGQGTRLTVV.

Here the CDR3 reads CASSDPGQGTYPFF. The DNA of the CDR3 is TGTGCCAGCAGCGACCCGGGACAGGGGACCTATCCTTTCTTT. J is TRBJ1-1 and V is TRBV5-8; 10 nucleotides line up with TRBD1. The germline V gene has CDR1 SGHTS and CDR2 YDEGEE. CDR3 size: 14 residues. J lost 12 bases, V lost 4 bases, and 12 bases had no gene match.

This chain connects TRBV27 to TRBJ2-1; 7 nucleotides match TRBD2. CDR1 is MNHEY, CDR2 SMNVEV, per germline (reference sequence). This CDR3 spans 13 amino acids. After removal of 7 bases from V and 6 bases from J, the junction contained 6 bases not matched to a gene. The CDR3 region has the DNA TGTGCCAGCACGGCGGGAGTAGGCAATGAGCAGTTCTTC. This sequence encodes CASTAGVGNEQFF.

The V gene is TRBV2, the J gene TRBJ2-7, with D unresolved. Germline lookup yields CDR1 SNHLY and CDR2 FYNNEI. The CDR3 has 10 residues. V shed 3 bases and J shed 12 bases, with 9 bases lying between them. CDR3 bases: TGTGCCAGCAGTGATATATCTATGTACTTC. As protein: CASSDISMYF.

The chain has TRBV5-1 and TRBJ2-3; 10 positions match TRBD2. Germline V CDR1 and CDR2: SGHRS, YFSETQ. V lost 4 bases to trimming and J lost 4 bases; unmatched junction nucleotides: 12. The CDR3 contains 17 residues. The CDR3 DNA reads TGCGCCAGCAGCCCCCGGGCTAGCGGGAGCTATGCAGATACGCAGTATTTT. The encoded protein is CASSPRASGSYADTQYF.

The V and J genes are TRBV9 and TRBJ2-1, with a weak D call TRBD1 (5 bases). V lost 2 bases and J lost 0, with 12 bases in between. Germline CDR1 is SGDLS and CDR2 is YYNGEE. The CDR3 covers 16 residues. The CDR3 protein is CASSVTDFSSYNEQFF. As DNA, the CDR3 is TGTGCCAGCAGCGTGACAGACTTTAGCTCCTACAATGAGCAGTTCTTC.

This rearrangement joins TRBV7-2 to TRBJ1-1; D perhaps matches TRBD1 (6 bases). This CDR3 spans 15 amino acids. Germline loops: CDR1 SGHTA, CDR2 FQGNSA. V was trimmed by 2 bases and J by 1 base, leaving 11 bases between them. The CDR3 reads CASSLLGAGNTEAFF. The DNA of the CDR3 is TGTGCCAGCAGCTTATTGGGGGCAGGGAACACTGAAGCTTTCTTT.

The chain uses TRBV5-1 and TRBJ2-1, with unresolved D. From germline, CDR1 is SGHRS and CDR2 YFSETQ. The CDR3 extends over 14 amino acids. The V gene lost 1 base and the J gene lost 7 bases, with 12 bases spanning the gap. In DNA form, the CDR3 reads TGCGCCAGCAGCTTGACTTTGGGTCTTAATGAGCAGTTCTTC. Translated: CASSLTLGLNEQFF.

The chain is built from TRBV7-2 and TRBJ1-2; the D gene is possibly TRBD1 (6 bases). The germline CDR1 and CDR2 sequences are SGHTA and FQGNSA. Between the trimmed V and J ends, which lost 3 bases and 7 bases, there was a span of 9 bases. The CDR3 is made up of 12 amino acids. CDR3 bases: TGTGCCAGCAGCTTCCAGGGGCCTGGCTACACCTTC. This encodes CASSFQGPGYTF.

The genes are TRBV5-1 and TRBJ2-3; the D gene is possibly TRBD1 (6 bases). V lost 0 bases to trimming and J lost 4 bases, with 6 bases between them. Germline CDR1 SGHRS, CDR2 YFSETQ. CDR3 length: 13 amino acids. This chain's CDR3 is CASSLGTADTQYF. CDR3 bases: TGCGCCAGCAGCTTGGGGACAGCAGATACGCAGTATTTT. The full variable domain, its missing parts supplied by reference TRBV5-1 and TRBJ2-3, is KAGVTQTPRYLIKTRGQQVTLSCSPISGHRSVSWYQQTPGQGLQFLFEYFSETQRNKGNFPGRFSGRQFSNSRSEMNVSTLELGDSALYLCASSLGTADTQYFGPGTRLTVL.

With regard to this clone: One end of the junction fails to match germline, which may point to a read error. The V gene is TRBV10-3, the J gene TRBJ2-7, with D unclear. CDR3 length: 14 amino acids. The germline V gene encodes CDR1 ENHRY and CDR2 SYGVKD. CDR3 DNA: TGTGCCAGCAGTTACTCGGTCTCGGGCTACGAGCAGTACTTC. Its protein is CASSYSVSGYEQYF.

The rearrangement uses TRBV2 and TRBJ1-1; D is perhaps TRBD1 (5 bases). Trimming stripped 4 bases from V and 4 bases from J, with 16 bases between. This CDR3 is built from 15 residues. Germline V gene lookup returns CDR1 SNHLY and CDR2 FYNNEI. In nucleotides, the CDR3 is TGTGCCAGCAGTGGAGCACTGAGAGGGACCACTGAAGCTTTCTTT. Amino acid sequence: CASSGALRGTTEAFF.

This chain links TRBV6-5 with TRBJ1-4; D not certain. The CDR3 contains 14 residues. Germline CDR1 reads MNHEY; CDR2 reads SVGAGI. Trimming took off 6 bases at V and 0 bases at J, with 8 bases between the two ends. CDR3 nucleotide sequence: TGTGCCAGCAGCACGGGTGCAACTAATGAAAAACTGTTTTTT. It encodes CASSTGATNEKLFF.

This clone is judged large. This chain joins TRBV4-3 and TRBJ1-4, with 9 bases fitting TRBD1. This CDR3 is built from 16 residues. CDR1 LGHNA and CDR2 YSLEER come from the germline V gene. The V segment lost 4 bases and the J segment 5 bases; nucleotides outside the gene matches: 8. CDR3 bases: TGCGCCAGCAGCCCCCAGGACAGGGGTCAAAATGAAAAACTGTTTTTT. This translates into CASSPQDRGQNEKLFF.

The chain uses TRBV28 and TRBJ1-1; D is undetermined. Trimming left V 6 bases short and J 1 base short, with 9 bases between. This CDR3 spans 13 amino acids. Germline lookup yields CDR1 MDHEN and CDR2 SYDVKM. The CDR3 here is CASRTTWNTEAFF. The CDR3 DNA follows: TGTGCCAGCAGAACTACATGGAACACTGAAGCTTTCTTT.

This chain joins TRBV5-1 and TRBJ2-7, with D possibly being TRBD2 (5 bases). The CDR3 totals 14 residues. V lost 1 base, J lost 5 bases, and 13 bases lay in between. Germline V gives CDR1 SGHRS, CDR2 YFSETQ. The CDR3 here is CASSLFREFDEQYF. The DNA of the CDR3 is TGCGCCAGCAGCTTGTTCCGGGAATTCGACGAGCAGTACTTC.

V is TRBV27 and J is TRBJ1-5; a weak D match, TRBD1 (6 bases). Per germline, CDR1 MNHEY and CDR2 SMNVEV (reference sequence). V dropped 6 bases and J dropped 1 base, with 19 bases sitting between them. This CDR3 has 17 residues. This CDR3 reads CASSPMGLQGSNQPQHF. The CDR3 DNA is TGTGCCAGCAGCCCCATGGGCCTACAGGGCAGCAATCAGCCCCAGCATTTT.

This rearrangement joins TRBV2 to TRBJ1-1, with D uncertain. The germline V and J ends were trimmed by 0 bases and 1 base, with 3 bases remaining between them. Germline loops: CDR1 SNHLY, CDR2 FYNNEI. This CDR3 contains 13 residues. The CDR3 loop reads CASSEAGNTEAFF. Written as DNA, the CDR3 is TGTGCCAGCAGTGAAGCGGGGAACACTGAAGCTTTCTTT.

V usage is TRBV5-8 and J usage is TRBJ2-5, with no clear D. V was clipped by 0 bases and J by 2 bases, with 5 bases between them. Germline V gene sequence: CDR1 SGHTS, CDR2 YDEGEE. This CDR3 is built from 13 residues. This CDR3 reads CASSLEWQETQYF. In DNA form, the CDR3 reads TGTGCCAGCAGCTTGGAATGGCAAGAGACCCAGTACTTC.

The chain has TRBV5-1 and TRBJ1-3; TRBD1 matches 8 bases. The germline gives CDR1 SGHRS, CDR2 YFSETQ. V shed 5 bases, J shed 4 bases, and the junction held 5 bases outside the gene matches. This CDR3 is built from 14 residues. CDR3 sequence reads: CASSATGAGNTIYF. Here the CDR3 DNA reads TGCGCCAGCAGTGCGACAGGGGCCGGAAACACCATATATTTT.